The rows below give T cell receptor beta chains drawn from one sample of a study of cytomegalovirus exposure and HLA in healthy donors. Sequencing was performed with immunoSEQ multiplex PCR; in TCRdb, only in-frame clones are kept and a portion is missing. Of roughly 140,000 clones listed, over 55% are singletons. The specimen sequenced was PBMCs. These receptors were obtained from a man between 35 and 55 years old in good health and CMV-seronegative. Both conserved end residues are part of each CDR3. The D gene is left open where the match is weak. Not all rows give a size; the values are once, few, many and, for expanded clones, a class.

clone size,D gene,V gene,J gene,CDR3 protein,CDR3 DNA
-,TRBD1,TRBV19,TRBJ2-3,CASTDRVTDTQYF,TGTGCCAGTACTGACAGGGTAACAGATACGCAGTATTTT
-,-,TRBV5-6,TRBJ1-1,CASSLIAGSPAEAFF,TGTGCCAGCAGCTTGATCGCAGGATCACCGGCTGAAGCTTTCTTT
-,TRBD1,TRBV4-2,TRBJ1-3,CASSRTGGGNTIYF,TGTGCCAGCAGCCGGACAGGGGGCGGAAACACCATATATTTT
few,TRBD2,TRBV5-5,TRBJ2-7,CASSTRLAGPYEQYF,TGTGCCAGCAGCACCCGACTAGCGGGCCCCTACGAGCAGTACTTC
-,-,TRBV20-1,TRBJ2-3,CSARVMDTQYF,TGCAGTGCTCGAGTAATGGATACGCAGTATTTT
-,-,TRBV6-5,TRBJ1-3,CASSYTGPRSGNTIYF,TGTGCCAGCAGTTACACAGGTCCCCGATCTGGAAACACCATATATTTT
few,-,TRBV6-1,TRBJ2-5,CASSEQAGQETQYF,TGTGCCAGCAGTGAACAGGCAGGCCAAGAGACCCAGTACTTC
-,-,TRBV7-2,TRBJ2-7,CASSFGGGYEQYF,TGTGCCAGCAGTTTTGGGGGAGGCTACGAGCAGTACTTC
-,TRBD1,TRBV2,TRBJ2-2,CASNGEGTGGNTGELFF,TGTGCCAGCAACGGAGAGGGGACAGGGGGAAATACCGGGGAGCTGTTTTTT
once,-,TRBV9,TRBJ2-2,CASSVSWNTGELFF,TGTGCCAGCAGCGTATCTTGGAACACCGGGGAGCTGTTTTTT
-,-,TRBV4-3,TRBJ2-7,CASSQDPDSIYEQYF,TGCGCCAGCAGCCAAGATCCGGATAGCATCTACGAGCAGTACTTC
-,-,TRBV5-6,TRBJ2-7,CASSLVARGPYEQYF,TGTGCCAGCAGCTTGGTGGCCCGAGGGCCCTACGAGCAGTACTTC
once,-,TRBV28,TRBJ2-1,CASSFKLLLSYNEQFF,TGTGCCAGCAGTTTTAAATTACTCCTCTCCTACAATGAGCAGTTCTTC
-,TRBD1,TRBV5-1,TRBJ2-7,CASSWTGRTYEQYF,TGCGCCAGCAGCTGGACAGGGCGCACCTACGAGCAGTACTTC
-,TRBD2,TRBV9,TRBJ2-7,CASSVSGTSDSYEQYF,TGTGCCAGCAGCGTATCCGGGACTAGCGACTCCTACGAGCAGTACTTC
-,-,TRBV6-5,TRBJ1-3,CASNTRGGNTIYF,TGTGCCAGCAATACCCGAGGGGGAAACACCATATATTTT
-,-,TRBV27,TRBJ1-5,CASSLAQANQPQHF,TGTGCCAGCAGTTTAGCACAGGCCAATCAGCCCCAGCATTTT